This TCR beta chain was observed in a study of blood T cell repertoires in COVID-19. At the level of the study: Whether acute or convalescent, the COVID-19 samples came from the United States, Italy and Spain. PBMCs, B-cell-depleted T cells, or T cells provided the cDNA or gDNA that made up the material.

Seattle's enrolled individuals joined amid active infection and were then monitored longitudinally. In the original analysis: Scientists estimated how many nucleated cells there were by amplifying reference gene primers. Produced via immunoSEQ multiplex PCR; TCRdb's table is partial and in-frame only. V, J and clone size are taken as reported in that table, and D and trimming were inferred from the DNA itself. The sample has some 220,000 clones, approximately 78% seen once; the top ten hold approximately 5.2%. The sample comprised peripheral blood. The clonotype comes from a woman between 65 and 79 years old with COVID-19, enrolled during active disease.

The CDR3 reads CASSDGGQGKEPQHF. CDR3 bases: TGTGCCAGCAGTGATGGTGGGCAGGGGAAGGAGCCCCAGCATTTT. The V call is TRBV6-1, the J call TRBJ1-5; TRBD1 might be the D (6 bases). The germline gives CDR1 MNHNS, CDR2 SASEGT. V lost 3 bases, J lost 8 bases, and 17 bases lay in between. The CDR3 is made up of 15 amino acids.